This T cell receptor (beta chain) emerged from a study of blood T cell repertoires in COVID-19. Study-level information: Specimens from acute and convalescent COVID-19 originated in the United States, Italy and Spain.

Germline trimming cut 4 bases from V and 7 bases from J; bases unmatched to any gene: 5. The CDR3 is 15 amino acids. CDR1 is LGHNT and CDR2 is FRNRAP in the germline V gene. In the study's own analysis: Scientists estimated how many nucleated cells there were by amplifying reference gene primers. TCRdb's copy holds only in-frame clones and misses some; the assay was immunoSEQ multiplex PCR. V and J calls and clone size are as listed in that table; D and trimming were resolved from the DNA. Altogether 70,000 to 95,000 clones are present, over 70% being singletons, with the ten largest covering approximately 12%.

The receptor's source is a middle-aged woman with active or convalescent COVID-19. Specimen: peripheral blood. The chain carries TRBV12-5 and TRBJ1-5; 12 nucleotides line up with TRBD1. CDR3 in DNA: TGTGCTAGTGGTTGGGGGACAGGGGGCGGGCAGCCCCAGCATTTT. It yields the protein CASGWGTGGGQPQHF. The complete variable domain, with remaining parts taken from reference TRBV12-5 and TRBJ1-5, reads DARVTQTPRHKVTEMGQEVTMRCQPILGHNTVFWYRQTMMQGLELLAYFRNRAPLDDSGMPKDRFSAEMPDATLATLKIQPSEPRDSAVYFCASGWGTGGGQPQHFGDGTRLSIL.